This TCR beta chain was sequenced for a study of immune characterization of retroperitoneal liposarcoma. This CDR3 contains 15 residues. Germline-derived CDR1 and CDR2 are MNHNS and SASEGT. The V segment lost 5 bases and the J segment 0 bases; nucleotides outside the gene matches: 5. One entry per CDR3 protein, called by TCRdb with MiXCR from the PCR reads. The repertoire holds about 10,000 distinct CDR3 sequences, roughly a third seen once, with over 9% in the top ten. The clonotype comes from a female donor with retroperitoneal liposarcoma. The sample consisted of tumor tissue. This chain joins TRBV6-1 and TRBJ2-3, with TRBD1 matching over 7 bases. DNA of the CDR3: TGTGCCAGCAGTATACAGGGGCTCAGCACAGATACGCAGTATTTT. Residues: CASSIQGLSTDTQYF.